These T cell receptor beta chains were read from a single sample in a study of blood T cell repertoires in COVID-19. Using immunoSEQ multiplex PCR, the repertoire was profiled, and TCRdb retains in-frame clones only, with some absent. The table includes under 150,000 clones, about 80% detected once. The sequenced sample was PBMCs or T cells enriched from blood (not recorded which). The receptors here all came from a man aged 45-65 years in a cohort exposed to, infected with or recovered from COVID-19 (not recorded which). The CDR3 runs from the conserved cysteine through the conserved F or W. D genes are given only for firm matches. The listing skips clone size in some rows; elsewhere it reads once, few, many or a size class.

D gene,J gene,clone size,V gene,CDR3 DNA,CDR3 protein
-,TRBJ1-5,-,TRBV21-1,TGTGCCAGCAGCAAAGGGAGGAACCCCAATCAGCCCCAGCATTTT,CASSKGRNPNQPQHF
-,TRBJ2-7,-,TRBV5-1,TGCGCCAGCAGCCCCCTCCTTACTAGTCTTGTAGCCGAGCAGTACTTC,CASSPLLTSLVAEQYF
-,TRBJ1-1,-,TRBV20-1,TGCAGTGCTAGTTGGGCTCCGAACACTGAAGCTTTCTTT,CSASWAPNTEAFF
-,TRBJ2-6,-,TRBV29-1,TGCAGCGTTGAAGATCGGCGACCGGGGTCACCTGGGGCCAACGTCCTGACTTTC,CSVEDRRPGSPGANVLTF
-,TRBJ1-1,-,TRBV5-6,TGTGCCAGCAGCTGGGGCCCGGGGAACACTGAAGCTTTCTTT,CASSWGPGNTEAFF
-,TRBJ1-6,-,TRBV5-5,TGTGCCAGCAGCTTGTTTTCGAGCTCCTATAATTCACCCCTCCACTTT,CASSLFSSSYNSPLHF
-,TRBJ1-2,-,TRBV10-3,TGTGCCATCAGTGACTTCGGGACTATTGGCGGCTACACCTTC,CAISDFGTIGGYTF
-,TRBJ1-2,-,TRBV3-1/TRBV3-2,TGTGCCAGCAGCCAAGGTATTCGTGCGGGTGGCTACACCTTC,CASSQGIRAGGYTF
-,TRBJ2-2,few,TRBV5-1,TGCGCCAGCAGCTTGGCCCCGACTACCGGGGAGCTGTTTTTT,CASSLAPTTGELFF
TRBD1,TRBJ2-2,-,TRBV13,TGTGCCAGCAGCTTAGATCAGGGGGCGATTGACGGGGAGCTGTTTTTT,CASSLDQGAIDGELFF
-,TRBJ2-7,few,TRBV14,TGTGCCAGCAGCTCGACACTTTTCTCCTACGAGCAGTACTTC,CASSSTLFSYEQYF
TRBD1,TRBJ1-2,-,TRBV9,TGTGCCAGCAGCGCCCAGGACAGGGGCTATGGCTACACCTTC,CASSAQDRGYGYTF
-,TRBJ1-4,once,TRBV18,TGTGCCAGCTCACGCACAGGTGGCGAAAAACTGTTTTTT,CASSRTGGEKLFF
-,TRBJ2-3,-,TRBV18,TGTGCCAGCTCACCACGTCCAGGGGGGTTGGGCACAGATACGCAGTATTTT,CASSPRPGGLGTDTQYF
-,TRBJ2-5,-,TRBV3-1/TRBV3-2,TGTGCCAGCAGCCAATTACAGGGTGAGACCCAGTACTTC,CASSQLQGETQYF
TRBD1,TRBJ2-7,-,TRBV5-1,TGCGCCAGCAGCTTGGGGACAGGGGGTCGAGAGCAGTACTTC,CASSLGTGGREQYF
-,TRBJ2-3,-,TRBV3-1/TRBV3-2,TGTGCCAGCAGCCCCGGGGGTAGCGTGGAACTCACAGATACGCAGTATTTT,CASSPGGSVELTDTQYF
TRBD2,TRBJ2-2,-,TRBV5-1,TGCGCCAGCTTCCTAGCGGGTGGGACCGGGGAGCTGTTTTTT,CASFLAGGTGELFF
TRBD1,TRBJ2-7,-,TRBV6-5,TGTGCCAGCAGTCATACCGGGACAGTCATCTACGAGCAGTACTTC,CASSHTGTVIYEQYF
-,TRBJ2-2,few,TRBV27,TGTGCCAGCAGTTTCTACTCGAGCACCGGGGAGCTGTTTTTT,CASSFYSSTGELFF
TRBD1,TRBJ1-3,-,TRBV25-1,TGTGCCAGCAGCGGATTAACAGGGGAATCTGGAAACACCATATATTTT,CASSGLTGESGNTIYF
TRBD2,TRBJ2-5,-,TRBV3-1/TRBV3-2,TGTGCCAGCAGCCCGGGGGGGGTAGTATTAGAGACCCAGTACTTC,CASSPGGVVLETQYF
-,TRBJ1-2,-,TRBV2,TGTGCCAGCAGTCCCAGGGGTCGCTACACCTTC,CASSPRGRYTF
-,TRBJ2-2,-,TRBV7-3,TGTGCCAGCAGCCTGGGGAGCGGGGAGCTGTTTTTT,CASSLGSGELFF
-,TRBJ2-2,-,TRBV27,TGTGCCAGCAGTTTGAAGGCAGCGAAGTATAACACCGGGGAGCTGTTTTTT,CASSLKAAKYNTGELFF
-,TRBJ2-2,-,TRBV18,TGTGCCAGCTCACCCTGGCGGTCGAACACCGGGGAGCTGTTTTTT,CASSPWRSNTGELFF
-,TRBJ2-2,-,TRBV7-3,TGTGCCAGCAGCTCCGGGAAGGGCACCGGGGAGCTGTTTTTT,CASSSGKGTGELFF
-,TRBJ1-1,few,TRBV6-5,TGTGCCAGCAGCCGGAACACTGAAGCTTTCTTT,CASSRNTEAFF
-,TRBJ1-6,once,TRBV6-5,TGTGCCAGCAGTCAACTGGGGGGGGCGCATTCACCCCTCCACTTT,CASSQLGGAHSPLHF
-,TRBJ1-5,-,TRBV28,TGTGCCAGCAGTCATCGACAGGTCAATCAGCCCCAGCATTTT,CASSHRQVNQPQHF
TRBD1,TRBJ2-7,-,TRBV7-3,TGTGCCAGCAGCCCGGACAGGTTCTCATACGAGCAGTACTTC,CASSPDRFSYEQYF
-,TRBJ1-1,-,TRBV18,TGTGCCAGCTCACCAAGGTCGGCGGGGTCGGGGAACACTGAAGCTTTCTTT,CASSPRSAGSGNTEAFF
TRBD1,TRBJ2-2,few,TRBV7-2,TGTGCCAGCAGTGACAGGGCCTACACCGGGGAGCTGTTTTTT,CASSDRAYTGELFF
TRBD1,TRBJ1-2,-,TRBV6-1,TGTGCCAGCAGTGACTTCACCTCACCTGGGACAGCGAACTATGGCTACACCTTC,CASSDFTSPGTANYGYTF
-,TRBJ1-1,-,TRBV19,TGTGCCAGTAGTATCCCTCACCTAGGAGAAGCTTTCTTT,CASSIPHLGEAFF
TRBD2,TRBJ2-5,-,TRBV10-3,TGTGCCATCAGTGAGTCGGGACTAGCTGGGGAGACCCAGTACTTC,CAISESGLAGETQYF
TRBD1,TRBJ1-5,-,TRBV6-5,TGTGCCAGCGGCAGGGGGACTAATCAGCCCCAGCATTTT,CASGRGTNQPQHF